Presented here are 9 T cell receptor beta chains from one specimen sequenced in a study of T cells in Graves' hyperthyroidism and ophthalmopathy. The source material, RNA transcripts, was used to amplify TCR beta CDR3 regions. The HTBI set primed first-round TCR CDR3 RT-PCR. In TCRdb, the multiplex PCR reads were re-called with MiXCR into one record per CDR3 protein. This repertoire shows 300,000 to 450,000 distinct CDR3 sequences, 20% to 25% found once; its top ten account for less than 75%. The specimen was blood. These receptors came from a man aged 50 to 60 with Graves' hyperthyroidism.

The sample holds many counts of this clonotype. The V call is TRBV7-8, the J call TRBJ2-1; D is uncertain. This CDR3 has 13 residues. Trimming removed 2 bases at V and 4 bases at J, with 6 bases between. The germline gives CDR1 SGHVS, CDR2 FQNEAQ. The CDR3 loop reads CASSLSTYNEQFF. The CDR3 coding sequence is TGTGCCAGCAGCTTAAGTACTTACAATGAGCAGTTCTTC.

This clonotype was found many times. The chain employs TRBV28 and TRBJ2-5, with D possibly matching TRBD1 (7 bases). Per the germline V gene, CDR1 is MDHEN and CDR2 is SYDVKM. The CDR3 runs to 16 residues. The germline V and J ends were trimmed by 4 bases and 7 bases, with 22 bases remaining between them. CDR3 region: CASSSRTEGALRTQYF. The CDR3 DNA reads as TGTGCCAGCAGTTCCCGGACGGAGGGGGCCCTTCGGACCCAGTACTTC.

CDR3 nucleotide sequence: TGCAGTGCTAGGAGTGAGGGCTGGGCCCAGTACTTC. Protein sequence: CSARSEGWAQYF. The rearrangement joins TRBV20-1 to TRBJ2-5, with D tentatively TRBD2 (5 bases). CDR3 length: 12 residues. V lost 3 bases and J lost 9, with 14 bases in between. In germline, CDR1 is DFQATT, CDR2 SNEGSKA (reference sequence).

Only a few counts were recorded for this clonotype. CDR3 in DNA: TGTGCCAGCGCTCTGGATATTGGGGGCTACACCTTC. It translates to CASALDIGGYTF. The gene calls are TRBV18 and TRBJ1-2; D not certain. Trimming took off 8 bases at V and 8 bases at J, with 15 bases between the two ends. The germline CDR1 and CDR2 sequences are KGHSH and LQKENI. CDR3 length: 12 amino acids.

For this clonotype: At one end, the junction sequence differs from germline, possibly due to a read error. This chain joins TRBV6-1 and TRBJ2-1; perhaps TRBD2 as D (7 bases). The CDR3 has 15 residues. The V gene's germline CDR1 is MNHNS and CDR2 SASEGT. The CDR3 region has the DNA TGTGCCAGTTCTCTAGGGGGGGGCAGATACAATGAGCAATTCTTC. Translated: CASSLGGGRYNEQFF.

V is TRBV7-2 and J is TRBJ2-5; 14 bases line up with TRBD2. The V and J ends lost 5 bases and 4 bases, in that order; junction bases with no gene match: 9. There are 17 residues in the CDR3. Per germline, CDR1 SGHTA and CDR2 FQGNSA. CDR3 residues: CASSLPGLAGVSETQYF. As DNA, the CDR3 is TGTGCCAGCAGCCTCCCGGGACTAGCGGGAGTATCAGAGACCCAGTACTTC.

This clonotype was seen ten or more times. The rearrangement uses TRBV20-1 and TRBJ2-3, with 7 bases that match TRBD2. V dropped 0 bases and J dropped 2; count of bases not matched to a gene: 8. This CDR3 is built from 16 residues. Germline assignment: CDR1 DFQATT and CDR2 SNEGSKA (reference sequence). The CDR3 nucleotides are TGCAGTGCTAGAGATTCCCAGCGGGATTACACAGATACGCAGTATTTT. Residues: CSARDSQRDYTDTQYF.

In its sample, this clonotype was seen many times. This rearrangement joins TRBV5-1 to TRBJ2-1; the match to TRBD2 covers 14 bases. Germline-derived CDR1 and CDR2 are SGHRS and YFSETQ. Trimming at V came to 4 bases and at J to 8 bases, leaving 5 bases not matched to a gene. There are 15 residues in the CDR3. The CDR3 DNA reads TGCGCCAGCAGCCCCGGGACTAGCGGGAGCTATGAGCAGTTCTTC. Translation gives CASSPGTSGSYEQFF.

This clonotype showed up just a few times. This sequence joins TRBV18 and TRBJ2-3, with D unclear. Germline V gene data show CDR1 as KGHSH and CDR2 as LQKENI. This CDR3 comprises 13 residues. V lost 2 bases, J lost 0 bases, and 3 bases lay in between. This CDR3 is CASSPSSTDTQYF. CDR3 coding DNA: TGTGCCAGCTCACCAAGTAGCACAGATACGCAGTATTTT.